The clone carrying this T cell receptor beta chain was seen a few times. Its antigen is undetermined. Deletions cut 1 base from V and 3 bases from J, with 7 bases between. CDR3 length equals 14 residues. The data stem from a study of CD8 T cells in ankylosing spondylitis. Study-level findings and limits: What appeared characteristic of ankylosing spondylitis blood was a TCR beta motif of about eight highly homologous variants. The disease-linked clones had a CD8+ phenotype and low blood frequencies. Reportedly, disease-linked clones are significantly enriched in ankylosing spondylitis patients' matched synovial fluid.

One entry per CDR3 protein results from TCRdb running MiXCR on the 5' RACE reads. The sample lists about 700,000 distinct CDR3 sequences; around 20% were seen once. The receptor's source is a male donor with ankylosing spondylitis. The sequencing input was blood, either unsorted or a sorted T cell fraction (not recorded which). This chain uses TRBV12-3 or TRBV12-4 with TRBJ1-5; D is unclear. The CDR3 DNA is TGTGCCAGCAGTTTAGACGGAACCAATCAGCCCCAGCATTTT. It translates to CASSLDGTNQPQHF.